This note documents a single T cell receptor (beta chain) sequence. This sample is part of a study of early T cells in non-severe SARS-CoV-2 infection. Trimming left V 0 bases short and J 1 base short, with 6 bases between. Germline values: CDR1 LGHNA, CDR2 YSLEER. CDR3 size: 14 residues. MiXCR was run by TCRdb on the 5' RACE reads, yielding one entry per CDR3 protein. The sample includes roughly 69,000 distinct CDR3 sequences, 10% of them seen just once. The V and J genes are TRBV4-3 and TRBJ1-1, with D uncertain. The specimen was whole blood, collected at baseline. The TCR comes from an adult who was a healthcare worker with PCR-confirmed SARS-CoV-2 infection or an uninfected control (not recorded which). CDR3 region: CASSQDLWNTEAFF. CDR3 nucleotide sequence: TGCGCCAGCAGCCAAGATCTGTGGAACACTGAAGCTTTCTTT.